Listed below are T cell receptor beta chains from one sample, sequenced in a study of CD8 T cells in ankylosing spondylitis. TCRdb reprocessed the 5' RACE reads with MiXCR, giving one entry per CDR3 protein. The sample lists about 330,000 distinct CDR3 sequences; 6.5% to 10% were seen once. The specimen was blood, either unsorted or a sorted T cell fraction (not recorded which). These receptors came from a male donor with ankylosing spondylitis. Each CDR3 is given with its conserved first and last residue. Each record gives: clone size, CDR3 length, D gene, J gene, V gene, CDR3 DNA, CDR3 protein. A D gene is named only where the DNA matches it firmly. Clone size is given for some rows only: seen once, a few or many times, or a class if the clone is expanded.

.,17,.,TRBJ2-1,TRBV6-2/TRBV6-3,TGTGCCAGCAGAGGTCTTGTATCGAGAGGGTCCTACAATGAGCAGTTCTTC,CASRGLVSRGSYNEQFF
many,16,TRBD2,TRBJ2-3,TRBV7-9,TGTGCCAGCAGCTTTCTAAGGACTAGCGGCACAGATACGCAGTATTTT,CASSFLRTSGTDTQYF
.,13,TRBD1,TRBJ2-7,TRBV5-1,TGCGCCAGCAGCTTTCGGACAGGGTACGAGCAGTACTTC,CASSFRTGYEQYF
few,14,.,TRBJ1-2,TRBV7-9,TGTGCCAGCAGCTCAGCGACAGAGCTCTATGGCTACACCTTC,CASSSATELYGYTF
few,14,.,TRBJ2-5,TRBV4-3,TGCGCCAGCAGCCAAGAAGCCTTCGGAAGGACCCAGTACTTC,CASSQEAFGRTQYF
many,13,.,TRBJ2-5,TRBV5-1,TGCGCCAGCAGCTTGAGGGCGGAAGAGACCCAGTACTTC,CASSLRAEETQYF
many,15,TRBD2,TRBJ2-3,TRBV11-2,TGTGCCAGCAGCTTATCCGCGGGAGTAGCAGATACGCAGTATTTT,CASSLSAGVADTQYF
few,13,.,TRBJ1-5,TRBV29-1,TGCAGCGTTTCGGAACAGCCCAATCAGCCCCAGCATTTT,CSVSEQPNQPQHF
.,15,.,TRBJ1-5,TRBV4-1,TGCGCCAGCAGCCAAACAGATCAGCTCAATCAGCCCCAGCATTTT,CASSQTDQLNQPQHF
few,14,.,TRBJ2-3,TRBV11-2,TGTGCCAGCAGCTTAGAGTACTCCGTGGATACGCAGTATTTT,CASSLEYSVDTQYF
few,11,.,TRBJ2-3,TRBV20-1,TGCAGCCCTACCAGCACAGATACGCAGTATTTT,CSPTSTDTQYF
few,13,.,TRBJ2-1,TRBV10-3,TGTGCCATCAGTGAGTCGAGACGGACCAGGCAGTTCTTC,CAISESRRTRQFF
many,18,.,TRBJ2-2,TRBV4-2,TGTGCCAGCAGCCCCATGGGACGGGACTTCCAGAACACCGGGGAGCTGTTTTTT,CASSPMGRDFQNTGELFF
.,15,TRBD1,TRBJ1-1,TRBV6-5,TGTGCCAGCAGTTACAAGGACAGGGAGAGCACTGAAGCTTTCTTT,CASSYKDRESTEAFF
.,15,.,TRBJ2-3,TRBV28,TGTGCCAGCAGTCGATCCCGGGTGGGCACAGATACGCAGTATTTT,CASSRSRVGTDTQYF
many,14,TRBD1,TRBJ2-7,TRBV7-9,TGTGCCAGCAGCTTCGAGGGGGCCTCCTACGAGCAGTACTTC,CASSFEGASYEQYF
.,15,TRBD2,TRBJ2-1,TRBV20-1,TGCAGTGGGCCCAATCCGACTAGCGGTTACAATGAGCAGTTCTTC,CSGPNPTSGYNEQFF
few,15,.,TRBJ2-2,TRBV6-1,TGTGCCAGCCAAAGGGGCGGAACGAACACCGGGGAGCTGTTTTTT,CASQRGGTNTGELFF
many,12,.,TRBJ2-7,TRBV20-1,TGCAGTGGACAGGGAGGGATCTACGAGCAGTACTTC,CSGQGGIYEQYF
few,16,.,TRBJ2-7,TRBV5-4,TGTGCCAGCAGCTGGGGAGCAGGGGATGTGCTGGACGAGCAGTACTTC,CASSWGAGDVLDEQYF
many,14,TRBD2,TRBJ2-7,TRBV29-1,TGCAGCGTCGAGACCCGGGAGGAGGGTTACGAGCAGTACTTC,CSVETREEGYEQYF
many,15,TRBD1,TRBJ1-5,TRBV12-3/TRBV12-4,TGTGCCAGCAGTTTGGACAGGGGTAGCAATCAGCCCCAGCATTTT,CASSLDRGSNQPQHF
few,12,.,TRBJ1-2,TRBV19,TGTGCCAGTAGTATCGGCCAGCTTGGCTACACCTTC,CASSIGQLGYTF
many,14,.,TRBJ1-4,TRBV12-3/TRBV12-4,TGTGCCAGCAGTTCCCGTTCTGAATATGAAAAACTGTTTTTT,CASSSRSEYEKLFF
many,13,.,TRBJ1-5,TRBV18,TGTGCCAGCTCTCCGGGACCGCAACAGCCCCAGCATTTT,CASSPGPQQPQHF
few,16,TRBD2,TRBJ2-3,TRBV5-1,TGCGCCAGCAGCAAAATCTTAGCGGGAGTTAGAGATACGCAGTATTTT,CASSKILAGVRDTQYF
many,18,TRBD2,TRBJ2-1,TRBV4-1,TGCGCCAGCAGCCGCCTAGTCAACAGCGGGAGGGCCTTGGATGAGCAGTTCTTC,CASSRLVNSGRALDEQFF
few,13,.,TRBJ2-5,TRBV2,TGTGCCAGCAGTTCTTGGGGACAAGAGACCCAGTACTTC,CASSSWGQETQYF
many,16,.,TRBJ2-7,TRBV4-2,TGTGCCAGCAGCCAAGATCGGAGGACGGACACCTACGAGCAGTACTTC,CASSQDRRTDTYEQYF
medium-sized,18,.,TRBJ2-1,TRBV5-1,TGCGCCAGCAGCTCGGCCGCAGGGGGGGGTCCAAAGGACAATGAGCAGTTCTTC,CASSSAAGGGPKDNEQFF
few,13,.,TRBJ2-7,TRBV20-1,TGCAGTGCAGGGGGACTACGCCGGGACGAGCAGTACTTC,CSAGGLRRDEQYF
.,14,TRBD1,TRBJ2-1,TRBV6-4,TGTGCCAGCAGTAAGGACAGGGGTCGGGATGAGCAGTTCTTC,CASSKDRGRDEQFF
many,14,.,TRBJ2-3,TRBV15,TGTGCCACCAGCAGCCTGAGTAGGGGGGATACGCAGTATTTT,CATSSLSRGDTQYF
many,11,.,TRBJ2-1,TRBV20-1,TGCAGTGCTAGAGATGGAGAGGAATGGTTCTTC,CSARDGEEWFF
.,14,.,TRBJ1-3,TRBV12-3/TRBV12-4,TGTGCCAGCACCCTGGAGGCGGTAGGAAACACCATATATTTT,CASTLEAVGNTIYF
once,17,TRBD2,TRBJ2-7,TRBV28,TGTGCCAGCAGTACGGGACTAGCGGGAGATAAGCTCTTTGAGCAGTACTTC,CASSTGLAGDKLFEQYF
.,14,.,TRBJ2-7,TRBV27,TGTGCCAGCAGTTCGGGGGGACAGGTCGACGAGCAGTACTTC,CASSSGGQVDEQYF
.,17,.,TRBJ1-4,TRBV25-1,TGTGCCAGCAGTGAAAATTGGTCCGGGTCCGGATCTGAAAAACTGTTTTTT,CASSENWSGSGSEKLFF
.,14,TRBD2,TRBJ2-5,TRBV3-1,TGTGCCAGCAGCAAACTAGCGGGAGAAGAGACCCAGTACTTC,CASSKLAGEETQYF
many,12,.,TRBJ1-3,TRBV12-3/TRBV12-4,TGTGCCAGCAGTTTTATCGAAAGCACCATATATTTT,CASSFIESTIYF
.,17,.,TRBJ2-1,TRBV6-1,TGTGCCAGCAGTCGTACCTCGCGGACGGTCTCCTACAATGAGCAGTTCTTC,CASSRTSRTVSYNEQFF
few,14,TRBD2,TRBJ2-7,TRBV20-1,TGCAGTGCTAGACGTCCTCTAGCGGCCTACGAGCAGTACTTC,CSARRPLAAYEQYF
many,15,.,TRBJ2-7,TRBV9,TGTGCCAGCAGCGTTGGGACAGCGGGGGCCTACGAGCAGTACTTC,CASSVGTAGAYEQYF
.,14,TRBD2,TRBJ2-7,TRBV5-1,TGCGCCAGCAGCCGAGCGGGAGACTCCTACGAGCAGTACTTC,CASSRAGDSYEQYF
few,15,TRBD1,TRBJ1-4,TRBV7-9,TGTGCCAGCAGCCCGCAGGGGGCGGCTAATGAAAAACTGTTTTTT,CASSPQGAANEKLFF
many,14,TRBD1,TRBJ2-1,TRBV6-2/TRBV6-3,TGTGCCAGCAGTTACCTTCAAGGACAGGGTGAGCAGTTCTTC,CASSYLQGQGEQFF
few,13,.,TRBJ2-1,TRBV7-2,TGTGCCAGCAGGAAGAGACAGGATGGTGAGCAGTTCTTC,CASRKRQDGEQFF
.,16,.,TRBJ2-2,TRBV5-1,TGCGCCAGCAGCTGGGAGGTGATTGCGAACACCGGGGAGCTGTTTTTT,CASSWEVIANTGELFF
.,18,.,TRBJ2-6,TRBV11-1,TGTGCCAGCAGCTTAGTCCAGTTTGGGACTTCTGGGGCCAACGTCCTGACTTTC,CASSLVQFGTSGANVLTF
.,17,.,TRBJ1-6,TRBV28,TGTGCCAGCAGTTTGTTTGTGGGGCCGGCAGGGAATTCACCCCTCCACTTT,CASSLFVGPAGNSPLHF